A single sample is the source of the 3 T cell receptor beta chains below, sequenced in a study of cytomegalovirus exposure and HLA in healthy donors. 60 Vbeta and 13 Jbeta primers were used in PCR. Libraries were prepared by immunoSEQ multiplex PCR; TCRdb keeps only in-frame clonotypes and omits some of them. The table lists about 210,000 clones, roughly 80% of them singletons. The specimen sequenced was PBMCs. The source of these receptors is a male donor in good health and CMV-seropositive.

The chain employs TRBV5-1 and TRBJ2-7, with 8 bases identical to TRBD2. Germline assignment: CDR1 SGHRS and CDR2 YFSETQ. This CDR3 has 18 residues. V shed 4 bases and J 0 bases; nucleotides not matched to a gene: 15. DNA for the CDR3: TGCGCCAGCAGCCCCCTGGGAAGCGGGGGCCGTAGCTCCTACGAGCAGTACTTC. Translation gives CASSPLGSGGRSSYEQYF.

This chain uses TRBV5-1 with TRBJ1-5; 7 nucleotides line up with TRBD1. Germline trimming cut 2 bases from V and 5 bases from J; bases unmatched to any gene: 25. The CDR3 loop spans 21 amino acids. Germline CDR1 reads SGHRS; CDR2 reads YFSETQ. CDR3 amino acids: CASSFYPSHNRGRLRDQPQHF. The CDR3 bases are TGCGCCAGCAGCTTCTACCCGTCCCATAACAGGGGAAGGTTGAGGGATCAGCCCCAGCATTTT. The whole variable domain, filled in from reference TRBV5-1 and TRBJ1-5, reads KAGVTQTPRYLIKTRGQQVTLSCSPISGHRSVSWYQQTPGQGLQFLFEYFSETQRNKGNFPGRFSGRQFSNSRSEMNVSTLELGDSALYLCASSFYPSHNRGRLRDQPQHFGDGTRLSIL.

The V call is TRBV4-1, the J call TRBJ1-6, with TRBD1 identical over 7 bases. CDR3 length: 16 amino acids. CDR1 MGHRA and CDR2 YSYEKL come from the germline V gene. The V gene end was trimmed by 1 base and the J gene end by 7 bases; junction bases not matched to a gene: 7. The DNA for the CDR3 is TGCGCCAGCAGCCAAGGCCGGGACAGTTCGAATTCACCCCTCCACTTT. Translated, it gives CASSQGRDSSNSPLHF.